This T cell receptor (beta chain) emerged from a study of shared clonotypes between healthy human individuals. Study-wide points: A generally larger estimated richness was seen in naive subsets than in memory subsets.

How the authors handled the data: ImmunoSEQ output held junction-only sequences without quality scores, so filtering differed. Method: immunoSEQ multiplex PCR; TCRdb's copy keeps in-frame clones and lacks some. The V and J calls and clone size were taken over from that table, and D and trimming were inferred from the DNA. This table has some 630,000 clones, approximately 96% appearing once. A remark on this clone: Its antigen is undetermined.

The CDR3 is 13 residues long. In germline, CDR1 is SGHVS, CDR2 FQNEAQ. V lost 4 bases, J lost 7 bases, and 10 bases lay in between. Naive-designated CD8 cells lacked CD45RO, were positively enriched for CCR7, and omitted terminally differentiated effector memory CD45RA+ cells. Recent vaccinations or acute infections were absent in the healthy HIV-negative adult donors. This chain uses TRBV7-8 with TRBJ2-2, with no clear D. Sequencing was done on a sample of naive CD8+ T cells sorted from blood. This TCR was recovered from a woman in her 30s in good health. Here the CDR3 DNA reads TGTGCCAGCAGCTCTCGTGGTAACGGGGAGCTGTTTTTT. Translation gives CASSSRGNGELFF.